A single sample is the source of the 11 T cell receptor beta chains below, sequenced in a study of regulatory T cells in long-lasting Graves disease. Building the TCR beta libraries relied on iRepertoire HTBI primers, and CDR3 regions underwent Arm-PCR. TCRdb recomputed calls from the multiplex PCR reads with MiXCR, one row per CDR3 protein. This table holds about 540,000 distinct CDR3 sequences, 13% found once. Time point here: newly diagnosed GD, antithyroid drugs for less than 3 months. PBMCs were the source of the RNA used for TCR sequencing. These sequences were also reported in another study, on T cells in Graves' hyperthyroidism and ophthalmopathy.

The input for sequencing was peripheral blood mononuclear cells (PBMCs), taken at new diagnosis, from a patient treated with antithyroid drugs. Receptors originate from a man aged 30 to 39 with Graves disease.

In its sample, this clonotype was seen many times. The rearrangement uses TRBV5-1 and TRBJ1-3, with 8 nucleotides matching TRBD1. V lost 4 bases and J lost 6; bases outside the gene matches: 6. This CDR3 spans 14 amino acids. Germline V gene sequence: CDR1 SGHRS, CDR2 YFSETQ. CDR3 in amino acids: CASSEGQVINTIYF. The CDR3 coding sequence is TGCGCCAGCAGCGAGGGACAGGTGATAAACACCATATATTTT.

This clonotype was detected only a few times. This sequence joins TRBV20-1 and TRBJ2-7; 11 bases fit TRBD2. CDR1 is DFQATT and CDR2 is SNEGSKA in the germline V gene (reference sequence). J lost 7 bases, V lost 0 bases, and 11 bases had no gene match. The CDR3 is 16 amino acids. CDR3 coding DNA: TGCAGTGCTAGAGATCTGGGGACTAGCGGCTGGGAAGAGCAGTACTTC. Translating it yields CSARDLGTSGWEEQYF.

This clonotype was recorded a few times. The gene calls are TRBV5-1 and TRBJ1-1; D possibly corresponds to TRBD1 (6 bases). Germline loops: CDR1 SGHRS, CDR2 YFSETQ. The CDR3 contains 15 residues. Trimming stripped 4 bases from V and 2 bases from J, with 15 bases between. CDR3 nucleotide sequence: TGCGCCAGCAGCACCGTGGACAGTTTTAACACTGAAGCTTTCTTT. Residues: CASSTVDSFNTEAFF.

This clonotype was seen at least ten times. The chain is built from TRBV5-1 and TRBJ1-4; 9 bases are a match to TRBD1. The trim removed 4 bases at V and 5 bases at J, leaving 3 bases unmatched. The CDR3 runs to 14 residues. CDR1 and CDR2 (germline): SGHRS, YFSETQ. The CDR3, as DNA: TGCGCCAGCAGCCAAGGACAGGGGAATGAAAAACTGTTTTTT. Translating it yields CASSQGQGNEKLFF.

This clonotype was seen a single time. Given a much more abundant clone one base away, this may be a read error. The chain recombines TRBV9 with TRBJ2-2; D is possibly TRBD1 or TRBD2 (5 bases each). Looked up from germline, CDR1 is SGDLS and CDR2 is YYNGEE. This CDR3 has 15 residues. CDR3 bases: TGTGCCTGCAGCACCACACGAACTGGGGGCGGGGAGCTGTTTTTT. Translation: CACSTTRTGGGELFF.

As concerns this clonotype: A much larger clone lies one base from this, so it may be a read error. The V call is TRBV12-3 or TRBV12-4, the J call TRBJ1-3; D is unclear. CDR3 length: 12 residues. The CDR3 DNA is TGTACCAGCACCTCCGAGCTGACCACCATATATTTT. It codes for CTSTSELTTIYF.

There are many counts of this clonotype. The chain links TRBV27 to TRBJ2-7; TRBD2 matches at 7 bases. CDR3 length: 15 residues. V gave up 4 bases and J gave up 2 bases; unmatched junction bases: 8. Germline V gene data show CDR1 as MNHEY and CDR2 as SMNVEV (reference sequence). The CDR3 is CASSWGGRGTYEQYF. DNA for the CDR3: TGTGCCAGCAGTTGGGGCGGGAGAGGGACCTACGAGCAGTACTTC.

This clonotype appeared a few times. The J gene is TRBJ2-2, the V gene TRBV5-1; 13 nucleotides agree with TRBD2. Germline values: CDR1 SGHRS, CDR2 YFSETQ. V lost 3 bases to trimming and J lost 5 bases; unmatched junction nucleotides: 7. CDR3 size: 17 residues. CDR3 amino acids: CASSSGLAGVGTGELFF. The CDR3, as DNA: TGCGCCAGCAGCTCCGGACTAGCGGGAGTGGGGACCGGGGAGCTGTTTTTT.

This clonotype was counted only a few times. V is TRBV11-2 and J is TRBJ1-3; D unresolved. CDR1 and CDR2 from the germline V gene are SGHAT and FQNNGV. This CDR3 region has 15 residues. V lost 4 bases and J 0 bases, leaving 10 bases between the germline ends. CDR3 nucleotide sequence: TGTGCCAGCAGCTCCCTTCTTAGCTCTGGAAACACCATATATTTT. Encoded protein: CASSSLLSSGNTIYF. Drawing the rest from reference TRBV11-2 and TRBJ1-3, the complete variable domain is EAGVAQSPRYKIIEKRQSVAFWCNPISGHATLYWYQQILGQGPKLLIQFQNNGVVDDSQLPKDRFSAERLKGVDSTLKIQPAKLEDSAVYLCASSSLLSSGNTIYFGEGSWLTVV.

This clonotype was found many times. The V gene is TRBV7-3, the J gene TRBJ2-1, with D perhaps assigned TRBD1 or TRBD2 (5 bases each). This CDR3 contains 12 residues. Trimming took 5 bases from V and 8 from J, leaving 10 bases between them. Germline assignment: CDR1 SGHTA and CDR2 FQGTGA. CDR3 sequence reads: CASSQGRDEQFF. As DNA, the CDR3 is TGTGCCAGCAGCCAGGGACGGGATGAGCAGTTCTTC.

This clonotype was counted many times. V and J are TRBV6-1 and TRBJ1-1, with 7 bases fitting TRBD1. V was pared by 4 bases and J by 1 base, with 9 bases of the junction left unmatched. Germline V gene data show CDR1 as MNHNS and CDR2 as SASEGT. This CDR3 is 16 amino acids long. CDR3 sequence (DNA): TGTGCCAGCAGTGTTTACAGGGGCACAAAGAACACTGAAGCTTTCTTT. This sequence encodes CASSVYRGTKNTEAFF.